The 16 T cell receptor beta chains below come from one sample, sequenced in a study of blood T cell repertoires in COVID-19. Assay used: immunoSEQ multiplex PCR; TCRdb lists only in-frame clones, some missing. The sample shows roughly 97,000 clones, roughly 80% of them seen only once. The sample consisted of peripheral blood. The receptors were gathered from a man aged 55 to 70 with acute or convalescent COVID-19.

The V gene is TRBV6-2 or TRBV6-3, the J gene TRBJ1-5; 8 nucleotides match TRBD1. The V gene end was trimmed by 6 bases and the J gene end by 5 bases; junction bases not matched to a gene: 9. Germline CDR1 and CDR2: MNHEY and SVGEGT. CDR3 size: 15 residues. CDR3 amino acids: CASSGQGRLDQPQHF. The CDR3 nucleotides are TGTGCCAGCAGCGGACAGGGTAGACTGGATCAGCCCCAGCATTTT.

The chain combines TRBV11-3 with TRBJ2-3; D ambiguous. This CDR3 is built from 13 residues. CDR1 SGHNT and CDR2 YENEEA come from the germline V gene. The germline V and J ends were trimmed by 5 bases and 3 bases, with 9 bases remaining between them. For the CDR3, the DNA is TGTGCCAGCAGCCCTTACAGAACAGATACGCAGTATTTT. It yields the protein CASSPYRTDTQYF.

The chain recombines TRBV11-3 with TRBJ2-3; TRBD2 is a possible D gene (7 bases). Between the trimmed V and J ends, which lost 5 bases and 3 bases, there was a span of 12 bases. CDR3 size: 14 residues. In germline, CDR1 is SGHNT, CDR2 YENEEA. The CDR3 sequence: CASSPRGGTDTQYF. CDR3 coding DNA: TGTGCCAGCAGCCCGAGGGGGGGTACAGATACGCAGTATTTT.

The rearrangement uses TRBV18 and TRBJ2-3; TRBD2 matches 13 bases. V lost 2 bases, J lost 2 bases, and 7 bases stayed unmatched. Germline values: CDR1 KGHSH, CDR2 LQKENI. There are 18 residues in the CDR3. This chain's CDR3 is CASSPTQLAGGFTDTQYF. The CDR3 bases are TGTGCCAGCTCACCAACTCAACTAGCGGGAGGGTTCACAGATACGCAGTATTTT.

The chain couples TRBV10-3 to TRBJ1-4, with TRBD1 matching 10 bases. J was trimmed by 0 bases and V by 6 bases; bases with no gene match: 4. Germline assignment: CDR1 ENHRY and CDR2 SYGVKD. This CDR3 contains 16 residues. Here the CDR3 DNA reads TGTGCCATCAGAACCGGGACAGGGGCAACTAATGAAAAACTGTTTTTT. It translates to CAIRTGTGATNEKLFF.

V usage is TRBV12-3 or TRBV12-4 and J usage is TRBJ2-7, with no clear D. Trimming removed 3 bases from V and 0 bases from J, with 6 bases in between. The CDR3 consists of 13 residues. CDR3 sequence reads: CASSFTLSYEQYF. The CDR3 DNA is TGTGCCAGCAGTTTCACTCTCTCCTACGAGCAGTACTTC.

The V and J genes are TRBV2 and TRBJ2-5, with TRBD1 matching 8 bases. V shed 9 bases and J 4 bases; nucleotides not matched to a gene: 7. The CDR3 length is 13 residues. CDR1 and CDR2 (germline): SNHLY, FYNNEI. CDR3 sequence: CASLTGDLETQYF. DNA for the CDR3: TGTGCCAGTTTGACAGGGGACCTAGAGACCCAGTACTTC.

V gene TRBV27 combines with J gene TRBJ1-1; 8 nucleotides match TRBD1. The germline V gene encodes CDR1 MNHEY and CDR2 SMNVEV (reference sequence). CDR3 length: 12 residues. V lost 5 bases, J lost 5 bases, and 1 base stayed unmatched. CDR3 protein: CASSNRGTEAFF. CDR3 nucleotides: TGTGCCAGCAGTAACAGGGGGACTGAAGCTTTCTTT.

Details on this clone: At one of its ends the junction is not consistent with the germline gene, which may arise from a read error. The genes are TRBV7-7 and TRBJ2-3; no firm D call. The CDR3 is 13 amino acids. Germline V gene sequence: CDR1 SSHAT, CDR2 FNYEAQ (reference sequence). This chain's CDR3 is CASSQSVPDTQYF. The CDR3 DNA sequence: TGTGCTAGCAGCCAGAGCGTCCCAGATACGCAGTATTTT. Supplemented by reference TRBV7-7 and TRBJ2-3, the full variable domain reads GAGVSQSPRYKVTKRGQDVTLRCDPISSHATLYWYQQALGQGPEFLTYFNYEAQPDKSGLPSDRFSAERPEGSISTLTIQRTEQRDSAMYRCASSQSVPDTQYFGPGTRLTVL.

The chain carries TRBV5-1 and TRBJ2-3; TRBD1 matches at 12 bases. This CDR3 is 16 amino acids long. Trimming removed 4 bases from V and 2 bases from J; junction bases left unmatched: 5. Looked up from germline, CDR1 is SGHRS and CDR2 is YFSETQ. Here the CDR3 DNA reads TGCGCCAGCAGCGTGGGGACAGGGGGCAACACAGATACGCAGTATTTT. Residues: CASSVGTGGNTDTQYF.

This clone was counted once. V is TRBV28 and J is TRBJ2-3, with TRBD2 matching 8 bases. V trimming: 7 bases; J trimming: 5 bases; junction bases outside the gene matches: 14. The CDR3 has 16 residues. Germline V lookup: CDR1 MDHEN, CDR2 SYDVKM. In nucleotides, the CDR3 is TGTGCCAGCAATAAAAAGGCAGCGGGAGTGAAAGATACGCAGTATTTT. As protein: CASNKKAAGVKDTQYF.

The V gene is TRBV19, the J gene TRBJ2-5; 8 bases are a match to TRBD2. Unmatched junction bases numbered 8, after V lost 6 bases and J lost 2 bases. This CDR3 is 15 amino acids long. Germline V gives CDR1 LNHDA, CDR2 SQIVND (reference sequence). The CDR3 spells CASRSGIAGQETQYF. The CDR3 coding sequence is TGTGCCAGTAGGTCCGGGATAGCGGGACAAGAGACCCAGTACTTC. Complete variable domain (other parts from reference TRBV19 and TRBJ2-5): DGGITQSPKYLFRKEGQNVTLSCEQNLNHDAMYWYRQDPGQGLRLIYYSQIVNDFQKGDIAEGYSVSREKKESFPLTVTSAQKNPTAFYLCASRSGIAGQETQYFGPGTRLLVL.

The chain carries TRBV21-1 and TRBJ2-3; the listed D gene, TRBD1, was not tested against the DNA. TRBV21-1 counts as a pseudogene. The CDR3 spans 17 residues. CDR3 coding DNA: TGTGCCAGCAGCGAGACCGGGACAGGGGGCATCCCAGATACGCAGTATTTT. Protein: CASSETGTGGIPDTQYF.

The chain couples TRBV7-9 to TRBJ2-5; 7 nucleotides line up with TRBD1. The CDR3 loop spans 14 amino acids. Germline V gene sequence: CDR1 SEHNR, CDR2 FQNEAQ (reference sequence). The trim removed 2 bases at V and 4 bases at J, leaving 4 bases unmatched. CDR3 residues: CASSLRRQGETQYF. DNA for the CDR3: TGTGCCAGCAGCTTACGAAGACAGGGAGAGACCCAGTACTTC. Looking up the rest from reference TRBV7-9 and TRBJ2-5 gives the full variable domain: DTGVSQNPRHKITKRGQNVTFRCDPISEHNRLYWYRQTLGQGPEFLTYFQNEAQLEKSRLLSDRFSAERPKGSFSTLEIQRTEQGDSAMYLCASSLRRQGETQYFGPGTRLLVL.

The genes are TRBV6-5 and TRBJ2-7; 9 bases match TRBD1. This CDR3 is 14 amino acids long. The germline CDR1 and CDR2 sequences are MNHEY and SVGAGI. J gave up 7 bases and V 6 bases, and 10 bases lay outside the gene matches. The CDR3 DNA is TGTGCCAGCAGACCGGGACAGGGTCCTTGGGAGCAGTACTTC. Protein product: CASRPGQGPWEQYF.

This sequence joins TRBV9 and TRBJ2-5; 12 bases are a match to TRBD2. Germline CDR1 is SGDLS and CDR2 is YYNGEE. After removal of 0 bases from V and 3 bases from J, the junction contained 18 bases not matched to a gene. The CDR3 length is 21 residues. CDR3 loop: CASSVGQGDRRSSGREETQYF. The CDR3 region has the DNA TGTGCCAGCAGCGTAGGACAGGGTGATAGAAGGTCTAGCGGGAGGGAAGAGACCCAGTACTTC.